The 30 T cell receptor beta chains below were found in one sample sequenced in a study of shared clonotypes between healthy human individuals. Libraries were prepared by immunoSEQ multiplex PCR; TCRdb keeps only in-frame clonotypes and omits some of them. The sample includes 1,500,000 or so clones, less than 99% of them seen just once. Sequencing was carried out using naive CD4+ T cells sorted from blood. Subset denoted: CD45RA+ positively selected. Every receptor here comes from a young man in good health.

The gene calls are TRBV6-1 and TRBJ2-3; 8 bases are a match to TRBD1. This CDR3 spans 14 amino acids. V gave up 8 bases and J gave up 6 bases; unmatched junction bases: 10. Germline CDR1 MNHNS, CDR2 SASEGT. CDR3 region: CASSRTGWVDTQYF. DNA for the CDR3: TGTGCCAGCTCTAGGACAGGGTGGGTTGATACGCAGTATTTT.

This chain joins TRBV5-1 and TRBJ1-4; possibly TRBD1 for D (5 bases). This CDR3 contains 14 residues. The germline CDR1 and CDR2 sequences are SGHRS and YFSETQ. V dropped 4 bases and J dropped 1 base, with 8 bases sitting between them. CDR3: CASSTGGTNEKLFF. The CDR3 nucleotides are TGCGCCAGCAGCACCGGGGGAACTAATGAAAAACTGTTTTTT.

The CDR3 reads CALQGGNQPQHF. The CDR3 coding sequence is TGTGCCCTTCAAGGAGGCAATCAGCCCCAGCATTTT. The chain combines TRBV28 with TRBJ1-5; D unclear. Germline V lookup: CDR1 MDHEN, CDR2 SYDVKM. This CDR3 region has 12 residues. Between the trimmed V and J ends, which lost 11 bases and 2 bases, there was a span of 10 bases.

CDR3 DNA: TGTGCCAGTAGTATCCGACTAGCGGGAGGATTCTCCTACGAGCAGTACTTC. This gives the protein CASSIRLAGGFSYEQYF. This rearrangement joins TRBV19 to TRBJ2-7; TRBD2 matches 13 bases. The CDR3 is made up of 17 amino acids. V was pared by 3 bases and J by 0 bases, with 5 bases of the junction left unmatched. CDR1 and CDR2 from the germline V gene are LNHDA and SQIVND (reference sequence).

A note on this clone: The sample contains more than one DNA sequence encoding this CDR3. The chain links TRBV7-8 to TRBJ2-7; TRBD2 matches at 8 bases. V gave up 1 base and J gave up 2 bases; unmatched junction bases: 1. The CDR3 has 14 amino acids. CDR1 and CDR2 from the germline V gene are SGHVS and FQNEAQ. The CDR3 region has the DNA TGTGCCAGCAGCTTAGTCGGGAGGGCCTACGAGCAGTACTTC. It encodes CASSLVGRAYEQYF.

The chain couples TRBV5-4 to TRBJ1-1; D is perhaps TRBD1 (5 bases). CDR3 length equals 16 residues. V was clipped by 4 bases and J by 5 bases, with 21 bases between them. The germline gives CDR1 SGHNT, CDR2 YYREEE (reference sequence). The CDR3 spells CASSPPTGVLSTEAFF. CDR3 nucleotide sequence: TGTGCCAGCAGCCCCCCAACGGGGGTGTTGAGTACTGAAGCTTTCTTT. The complete variable domain, with remaining parts taken from reference TRBV5-4 and TRBJ1-1, reads ETGVTQSPTHLIKTRGQQVTLRCSSQSGHNTVSWYQQALGQGPQFIFQYYREEENGRGNFPPRFSGLQFPNYSSELNVNALELDDSALYLCASSPPTGVLSTEAFFGQGTRLTVV.

V usage is TRBV6-1 and J usage is TRBJ2-7; 7 positions match TRBD1. The trim removed 3 bases at V and 3 bases at J, leaving 17 bases unmatched. CDR1 is MNHNS, CDR2 SASEGT, per germline. The CDR3 extends over 18 amino acids. CDR3 DNA sequence: TGTGCCAGCAGTGAGAGTCTTGAAGGGACAGTGATGTTCTACGAGCAGTACTTC. Its translation: CASSESLEGTVMFYEQYF.

The chain recombines TRBV7-6 with TRBJ2-7, with 15 bases aligning to TRBD2. CDR1 and CDR2 from the germline V gene are SGHVS and FNYEAQ. The CDR3 is 17 amino acids. Germline trimming cut 7 bases from V and 7 bases from J; bases unmatched to any gene: 14. Here the CDR3 DNA reads TGTGCCAGCACCCCCGCCGGGACTAGCGGGAGGAGGAGAGAGCAGTACTTC. This codes for CASTPAGTSGRRREQYF.

V usage is TRBV27 and J usage is TRBJ1-1; D gene uncertain. The CDR3 totals 12 residues. CDR1 and CDR2 (germline): MNHEY, SMNVEV (reference sequence). V lost 9 bases and J 1 base, leaving 9 bases between the germline ends. In DNA, the CDR3 is TGTGCCAGGCCCTACAAGAACACTGAAGCTTTCTTT. As protein: CARPYKNTEAFF.

The chain joins TRBV4-1 to TRBJ1-2; 9 positions agree with TRBD1. With 1 base clipped from V and 2 bases from J, the junction kept 5 bases outside the gene matches. Germline CDR1 reads MGHRA; CDR2 reads YSYEKL. The CDR3 length is 16 residues. The CDR3 spells CASSQVQGQGNYGYTF. The CDR3, as DNA: TGCGCCAGCAGCCAAGTCCAGGGACAGGGAAACTATGGCTACACCTTC.

The gene calls are TRBV19 and TRBJ1-1, with 10 bases fitting TRBD1. The CDR3 spans 14 residues. In germline, CDR1 is LNHDA, CDR2 SQIVND (reference sequence). V shed 7 bases, J shed 3 bases, and the junction held 5 bases outside the gene matches. The chain's CDR3 is CASKTGQGDTEAFF. In DNA form, the CDR3 reads TGTGCCAGTAAGACTGGACAGGGGGACACTGAAGCTTTCTTT.

With respect to this clone: The sample holds other DNA sequences that translate to the same CDR3. The gene calls are TRBV28 and TRBJ2-3; D unclear. V lost 6 bases, J lost 6 bases, and 7 bases lay in between. This CDR3 spans 11 amino acids. From germline, CDR1 is MDHEN and CDR2 SYDVKM. The CDR3 loop is CASSPRDTQYF. Here the CDR3 DNA reads TGTGCCAGCAGCCCCCGGGATACGCAGTATTTT.

The chain recombines TRBV6-5 with TRBJ2-7, with D possibly called TRBD1 or TRBD2 (5 bases each). Germline V gene lookup returns CDR1 MNHEY and CDR2 SVGAGI. The CDR3 extends over 16 amino acids. The V gene lost 1 base and the J gene lost 3 bases, with 16 bases spanning the gap. The CDR3 loop reads CASSYFPSGRSYEQYF. CDR3 nucleotides: TGTGCCAGCAGTTACTTCCCGTCGGGGCGCAGCTACGAGCAGTACTTC.

To note about this clone: The same CDR3 arises from other DNA sequences in this sample as well. This chain uses TRBV7-9 with TRBJ2-3; no reliable D call. There are 13 residues in the CDR3. Between the trimmed V and J ends, which lost 1 base and 1 base, there was a span of 3 bases. Germline values: CDR1 SEHNR, CDR2 FQNEAQ (reference sequence). The CDR3 is CASSLVGTDTQYF. The CDR3 nucleotides read TGTGCCAGCAGCTTAGTGGGCACAGATACGCAGTATTTT.

The chain links TRBV5-1 to TRBJ2-7; the D is unclear. Trimming shortened V by 0 bases and J by 0 bases, and 7 bases separated the two germline ends. Germline CDR1 SGHRS, CDR2 YFSETQ. This CDR3 contains 14 residues. CDR3 coding DNA: TGCGCCAGCAGCTTGGCAACTCACTCCTACGAGCAGTACTTC. Residues: CASSLATHSYEQYF.

This chain joins TRBV5-8 and TRBJ1-2; 12 bases line up with TRBD1. Germline V gives CDR1 SGHTS, CDR2 YDEGEE. The V gene end was trimmed by 4 bases and the J gene end by 3 bases; junction bases not matched to a gene: 10. The CDR3 runs 17 residues. As DNA, the CDR3 is TGTGCCAGCAGCCTCGGGACAGGGGGCGGCCCTGACTATGGCTACACCTTC. It encodes CASSLGTGGGPDYGYTF. Full variable domain (remainder filled in from reference TRBV5-8 and TRBJ1-2): EAGVTQSPTHLIKTRGQQATLRCSPISGHTSVYWYQQALGLGLQFLLWYDEGEERNRGNFPPRFSGRQFPNYSSELNVNALELEDSALYLCASSLGTGGGPDYGYTFGSGTRLTVV.

The CDR3 nucleotides are TGTGCCAGCAGTTTGCAACAGATTAATGAAAAACTGTTTTTT. It encodes CASSLQQINEKLFF. The rearrangement links TRBV28 to TRBJ1-4; D is undetermined. The CDR3 covers 14 residues. V was pared by 3 bases and J by 4 bases, with 9 bases between. Looked up from germline, CDR1 is MDHEN and CDR2 is SYDVKM.

The rearrangement uses TRBV6-5 and TRBJ2-5, with 8 bases that match TRBD1. The CDR3 is made up of 13 amino acids. Per germline, CDR1 MNHEY and CDR2 SVGAGI. V gave up 6 bases and J gave up 7 bases; unmatched junction bases: 7. The CDR3 region has the DNA TGTGCCAGCAGCCCGGACAGGGCAGGGACCCAGTACTTC. Protein: CASSPDRAGTQYF.

This sequence joins TRBV6-4 and TRBJ2-2; D ambiguous. This CDR3 comprises 14 residues. Per the germline V gene, CDR1 is MRHNA and CDR2 is SNTAGT. Trimming removed 3 bases at V and 4 bases at J, with 9 bases between. CDR3 protein: CASSDNYPTGELFF. The CDR3 DNA reads as TGTGCCAGCAGTGATAACTACCCCACCGGGGAGCTGTTTTTT.

The chain recombines TRBV11-2 with TRBJ2-2; 9 bases fit TRBD1. With V trimmed by 3 bases and J by 6 bases, 5 bases remained unmatched. Looked up from germline, CDR1 is SGHAT and CDR2 is FQNNGV. The CDR3 is made up of 15 amino acids. The CDR3 bases are TGTGCCAGCAGCTTTACAGGGGGCTTGCCCGGGGAGCTGTTTTTT. It encodes CASSFTGGLPGELFF.

This chain connects TRBV19 to TRBJ1-1, with D possibly TRBD1 on 5 matching bases. This CDR3 spans 16 amino acids. V was trimmed by 11 bases and J by 4 bases, leaving 26 bases between them. Germline lookup yields CDR1 LNHDA and CDR2 SQIVND (reference sequence). The CDR3 sequence is CASVYWGGRSSTEAFF. CDR3 coding DNA: TGTGCCTCAGTATACTGGGGCGGGCGGTCGAGCACTGAAGCTTTCTTT.

The J gene is TRBJ2-7, the V gene TRBV7-8; the D gene is possibly TRBD1 (6 bases). CDR3 length equals 16 residues. Trimming cost V 5 bases and J 6 bases, with 23 bases left between them. Germline V gene sequence: CDR1 SGHVS, CDR2 FQNEAQ. CDR3 nucleotide sequence: TGTGCCAGCAGCCCAACAGGGTCAGGTGCATTGGGCGAGCAGTACTTC. It specifies CASSPTGSGALGEQYF.

The rearrangement uses TRBV19 and TRBJ1-1, with D perhaps TRBD1 (6 bases). The CDR3 sequence is 14 residues long. The germline CDR1 and CDR2 sequences are LNHDA and SQIVND (reference sequence). V shed 5 bases and J shed 4 bases, with 14 bases lying between them. The CDR3 sequence: CASSVPGGPTEAFF. The CDR3 DNA reads TGTGCCAGTAGTGTGCCGGGGGGGCCCACTGAAGCTTTCTTT.

The rearrangement uses TRBV15 and TRBJ2-1; 9 bases agree with TRBD2. Germline CDR1 is LNHNV and CDR2 is YYDKDF (reference sequence). CDR3 length: 17 amino acids. The junction had 10 bases not matched to a gene; V was cut back by 0 bases and J by 7 bases. In nucleotides, the CDR3 is TGTGCCACCAGCAGAGAGCAGGGACTAGCCGGGTTTAATGAGCAGTTCTTC. The encoded protein is CATSREQGLAGFNEQFF. The complete variable domain, with remaining parts taken from reference TRBV15 and TRBJ2-1, reads DAMVIQNPRYQVTQFGKPVTLSCSQTLNHNVMYWYQQKSSQAPKLLFHYYDKDFNNEADTPDNFQSRRPNTSFCFLDIRSPGLGDTAMYLCATSREQGLAGFNEQFFGPGTRLTVL.

The chain recombines TRBV5-6 with TRBJ1-3, with 9 positions matching TRBD1. CDR1 and CDR2 (germline): SGHDT, YYEEEE. V shed 4 bases and J 0 bases; nucleotides not matched to a gene: 8. The CDR3 totals 17 residues. This chain's CDR3 is CASSDSGTGNSGNTIYF. Written as DNA, the CDR3 is TGTGCCAGCAGCGACTCTGGGACAGGGAACTCTGGAAACACCATATATTTT.

The chain joins TRBV7-2 to TRBJ2-7; 13 nucleotides line up with TRBD2. V lost 5 bases to trimming and J lost 5 bases; unmatched junction nucleotides: 3. This CDR3 region has 14 residues. CDR1 is SGHTA, CDR2 FQGNSA, per germline. CDR3 region: CASSKTSGRDEQYF. As DNA, the CDR3 is TGTGCCAGCAGCAAAACTAGCGGGAGGGACGAGCAGTACTTC.

The chain uses TRBV15 and TRBJ2-7; 13 nucleotides agree with TRBD2. The germline V gene encodes CDR1 LNHNV and CDR2 YYDKDF (reference sequence). Unmatched junction bases numbered 20, after V lost 0 bases and J lost 0 bases. This CDR3 spans 23 amino acids. The CDR3 region is CATSRDLRFRTSGSKGNSYEQYF. The CDR3 DNA reads TGTGCCACCAGCAGAGATCTAAGATTCCGGACTAGCGGGAGCAAAGGGAACTCCTACGAGCAGTACTTC.

This chain uses TRBV2 with TRBJ1-1; no reliable D call. Trimming shortened V by 5 bases and J by 4 bases, and 14 bases separated the two germline ends. Germline V lookup: CDR1 SNHLY, CDR2 FYNNEI. There are 14 residues in the CDR3. The CDR3 reads CASSIKRSGTEAFF. CDR3 coding DNA: TGTGCCAGCAGTATCAAGAGGTCGGGCACTGAAGCTTTCTTT.

V gene TRBV28 combines with J gene TRBJ1-4; the D is unclear. Germline V gene lookup returns CDR1 MDHEN and CDR2 SYDVKM. CDR3 size: 16 residues. V was cut by 2 bases and J by 4 bases, with 14 bases left in between. CDR3 in amino acids: CASSLEGGFYNEKLFF. The CDR3 DNA sequence: TGTGCCAGCAGTTTAGAGGGCGGGTTCTATAATGAAAAACTGTTTTTT.

V usage is TRBV25-1 and J usage is TRBJ2-1; 7 bases are shared with TRBD2. J gave up 5 bases and V 2 bases, and 9 bases lay outside the gene matches. CDR3 size: 16 residues. Germline lookup yields CDR1 MGHDK and CDR2 SYGVNS. In DNA, the CDR3 is TGTGCCAGCAGTGAAGTCGGGGGGATTGTAAACAATGAGCAGTTCTTC. This encodes CASSEVGGIVNNEQFF.